This is a list of T cell receptor beta chains from one sample in a study of cytomegalovirus exposure and HLA in healthy donors. Clones were read by immunoSEQ multiplex PCR, and TCRdb kept only the in-frame ones, dropping some. In total, the table holds about 59,000 clones. Sample: PBMCs. The origin of the receptors is a man under 40 in good health and CMV-seropositive. Both conserved end residues are part of each CDR3.

>TRBJ2-1|TRBV5-1
CASGVTGESYNEQFF
>TRBJ2-7|TRBV19
CASSIGGGYHEQYF
>TRBJ1-2|TRBV18
CASSPLAETGYTF
>TRBJ1-2|TRBV30
CAWTQGAGYGYTF
>TRBJ2-7|TRBV30
CAWTSGTGGYEQYF
>TRBJ1-1|TRBV9
CASSPQGYTNTEAFF
>TRBJ2-3|TRBV2
CASSLTSSAQYF
>TRBJ2-2|TRBV5-1
CASMTGHARSGELFF
>TRBJ1-1|TRBV9
CASNTGTGIGNTEAFF
>TRBJ2-7|TRBV7-8
CASRLASLEQYF
>TRBJ1-1|TRBV25-1
CASEDRVNTEAFF
>TRBJ2-3|TRBV6-4
CASSKQNRGASTDTQYF